These 29 T cell receptor beta chains were all obtained from the same sample, sequenced in a study of Ad26.COV2.S vaccination and SARS-CoV-2 variants. Produced via immunoSEQ multiplex PCR; TCRdb's table is partial and in-frame only. The sample holds approximately 480,000 clones, roughly 87% seen once. The sample's treatment: around 19 received Ad26.COV2.S at low or high dose, single or two shots; roughly 5 received placebo; per-sample allocation not given. Sampling happened 63 days after the first vaccine or placebo injection. The specimen was peripheral blood, collected in a trial of Ad26.COV2.S vaccine versus placebo. These receptors were collected from a person aged 18 to 65 who received the Ad26.COV2.S COVID-19 vaccine or a placebo.

This chain links TRBV19 with TRBJ2-2; a possible D gene is TRBD1 (5 bases). The CDR3 is made up of 14 amino acids. Germline CDR1 LNHDA, CDR2 SQIVND (reference sequence). V lost 3 bases and J 7 bases, leaving 12 bases between the germline ends. The CDR3 DNA sequence: TGTGCCAGTAGTATTTGGGGCAGTGGCGGGGAGCTGTTTTTT. Translation gives CASSIWGSGGELFF.

The sample holds one count of this clone. This rearrangement joins TRBV6-4 to TRBJ1-1, with 8 bases identical to TRBD1. Trimming took 7 bases from V and 3 from J; bases not matched to a gene: 4. The germline V gene has CDR1 MRHNA and CDR2 SNTAGT. The CDR3 is made up of 13 amino acids. In DNA, the CDR3 is TGTGCCAGCAAGGAACAGGGGGACACTGAAGCTTTCTTT. It codes for CASKEQGDTEAFF.

This clone has more than one count but fewer than ten. The chain links TRBV7-9 to TRBJ2-7, with D hard to call. V was shortened by 8 bases and J by 1 base, with 12 bases between the two germline ends. CDR1 SEHNR and CDR2 FQNEAQ come from the germline V gene (reference sequence). This CDR3 spans 13 amino acids. The CDR3 is CASGLIGSYEQYF. CDR3 bases: TGTGCCAGCGGATTAATCGGATCCTACGAGCAGTACTTC.

Here the CDR3 DNA reads TGTGCCAGCAGCCAAACAGGGGATAATTCACCCCTCCACTTT. Amino acid sequence: CASSQTGDNSPLHF. This chain connects TRBV3-1 (or the pseudogene TRBV3-2) to TRBJ1-6; 7 bases align to TRBD1. From germline, CDR1 is LGHDT and CDR2 YNNKEL (reference sequence). The CDR3 covers 14 residues. V was pared by 2 bases and J by 5 bases, with 0 bases of the junction left unmatched.

The chain joins TRBV30 to TRBJ2-5, with 8 bases matching TRBD2. Trimming took 1 base from V and 1 from J; bases not matched to a gene: 5. This CDR3 is built from 15 residues. The germline gives CDR1 GTSNPN, CDR2 SVGIG (reference sequence). CDR3 residues: CAWSGLAGPQETQYF. For the CDR3, the DNA is TGTGCCTGGAGTGGCCTAGCGGGCCCCCAAGAGACCCAGTACTTC. Full variable domain (remainder filled in from reference TRBV30 and TRBJ2-5): SQTIHQWPATLVQPVGSPLSLECTVEGTSNPNLYWYRQAAGRGLQLLFYSVGIGQISSEVPQNLSASRPQDRQFILSSKKLLLSDSGFYLCAWSGLAGPQETQYFGPGTRLLVL.

The table lists this clone with a count of one. The chain links TRBV28 to TRBJ1-1; D may be TRBD1 (5 bases). CDR1 and CDR2 from the germline V gene are MDHEN and SYDVKM. With 2 bases removed from V and 9 bases from J, the gap between germline ends came to 10 bases. This CDR3 is built from 12 residues. CDR3 residues: CASSLIGGKAFF. In nucleotides, the CDR3 is TGTGCCAGCAGTTTAATCGGGGGGAAAGCTTTCTTT. Variable domain in full (rest from reference TRBV28 and TRBJ1-1): DVKVTQSSRYLVKRTGEKVFLECVQDMDHENMFWYRQDPGLGLRLIYFSYDVKMKEKGDIPEGYSVSREKKERFSLILESASTNQTSMYLCASSLIGGKAFFGQGTRLTVV.

This chain uses TRBV10-3 with TRBJ1-3, with a possible D match to TRBD1 (6 bases). Trimming left V 2 bases short and J 4 bases short, with 18 bases between. The V gene's germline CDR1 is ENHRY and CDR2 SYGVKD. CDR3 length: 17 residues. The CDR3 DNA follows: TGTGCCATCAGTGAGAGAAGCCCGGGGGCTTCCGGAAACACCATATATTTT. Translation gives CAISERSPGASGNTIYF.

The V gene is TRBV5-1, the J gene TRBJ2-1, with D maybe TRBD2 (5 bases). The CDR3 is 16 amino acids. Germline V gene data show CDR1 as SGHRS and CDR2 as YFSETQ. Deletions cut 0 bases from V and 6 bases from J, with 16 bases between. Here the CDR3 reads CASSLDTRRGSNEQFF. The CDR3 DNA is TGCGCCAGCAGCTTGGATACTCGGCGTGGGAGCAATGAGCAGTTCTTC.

The CDR3 reads CASSTLQGPNTEAFF. The CDR3 DNA reads TGTGCCAGCAGTACCTTACAGGGGCCAAACACTGAAGCTTTCTTT. V gene TRBV27 combines with J gene TRBJ1-1; 7 positions agree with TRBD1. The CDR3 extends over 15 amino acids. Germline V gives CDR1 MNHEY, CDR2 SMNVEV (reference sequence). V lost 5 bases to trimming and J lost 2 bases; unmatched junction nucleotides: 8.

V usage is TRBV28 and J usage is TRBJ2-1; TRBD1 matches 9 bases. Germline CDR1 reads MDHEN; CDR2 reads SYDVKM. This CDR3 is 15 amino acids long. V lost 4 bases and J lost 5; bases outside the gene matches: 6. This CDR3 is CASSWTGTGNNEQFF. CDR3 nucleotide sequence: TGTGCCAGCAGTTGGACCGGGACAGGGAACAATGAGCAGTTCTTC.

This CDR3 is CASSARLGHYGYTF. The CDR3 DNA sequence: TGTGCCAGCAGTGCCCGTTTAGGCCACTATGGCTACACCTTC. This chain connects TRBV2 to TRBJ1-2; D is unclear. This CDR3 region has 14 residues. Germline values: CDR1 SNHLY, CDR2 FYNNEI. Trimming stripped 4 bases from V and 3 bases from J, with 12 bases between.

The chain's CDR3 is CASGHRGSNSPLHF. The CDR3 DNA follows: TGTGCTAGTGGTCACAGGGGATCGAATTCACCCCTCCACTTT. The V call is TRBV12-5, the J call TRBJ1-6; 7 positions agree with TRBD1. Germline loops: CDR1 LGHNT, CDR2 FRNRAP. The V segment lost 5 bases and the J segment 7 bases; nucleotides outside the gene matches: 5. The CDR3 runs 14 residues. Filled out from reference TRBV12-5 and TRBJ1-6, the complete variable domain reads DARVTQTPRHKVTEMGQEVTMRCQPILGHNTVFWYRQTMMQGLELLAYFRNRAPLDDSGMPKDRFSAEMPDATLATLKIQPSEPRDSAVYFCASGHRGSNSPLHFGNGTRLTVT.

The V gene is TRBV27, the J gene TRBJ2-1; TRBD2 matches at 7 bases. V gave up 0 bases and J gave up 0 bases; unmatched junction bases: 2. Germline CDR1 and CDR2: MNHEY and SMNVEV (reference sequence). This CDR3 has 16 amino acids. In nucleotides, the CDR3 is TGTGCCAGCAGTTTATCACGCGGGAGCTCCTACAATGAGCAGTTCTTC. Translated, it gives CASSLSRGSSYNEQFF.

This chain's CDR3 is CASSLGISDTDTQYF. In DNA, the CDR3 is TGTGCCAGCAGCTTAGGGATAAGCGACACAGATACGCAGTATTTT. V gene TRBV11-2 combines with J gene TRBJ2-3, with D hard to call. The CDR3 is 15 residues long. Germline assignment: CDR1 SGHAT and CDR2 FQNNGV. The ends were cut back, 1 base at V and 2 bases at J, with 10 bases in the middle. Full variable domain (outside the CDR3, taken from reference TRBV11-2 and TRBJ2-3): EAGVAQSPRYKIIEKRQSVAFWCNPISGHATLYWYQQILGQGPKLLIQFQNNGVVDDSQLPKDRFSAERLKGVDSTLKIQPAKLEDSAVYLCASSLGISDTDTQYFGPGTRLTVL.

This clone has only a few counts. The chain joins TRBV28 to TRBJ1-1, with D possibly TRBD1 on 5 matching bases. V was trimmed by 9 bases and J by 0 bases, leaving 14 bases between them. Germline-derived CDR1 and CDR2 are MDHEN and SYDVKM. The CDR3 consists of 14 residues. This chain's CDR3 is CARIVSGMNTEAFF. The DNA for the CDR3 is TGTGCCAGGATAGTCTCAGGGATGAACACTGAAGCTTTCTTT.

The V and J genes are TRBV18 and TRBJ1-2; D is ambiguous. Trimming left V 2 bases short and J 5 bases short, with 9 bases between. The CDR3 has 13 amino acids. The V gene's germline CDR1 is KGHSH and CDR2 LQKENI. The CDR3 DNA reads TGTGCCAGCTCACCAACTGGACGGTATGGCTACACCTTC. It encodes CASSPTGRYGYTF.

In this sample, this clone turned up once. The J gene is TRBJ2-5, the V gene TRBV9; 14 positions agree with TRBD2. CDR1 and CDR2 from the germline V gene are SGDLS and YYNGEE. CDR3 length: 18 amino acids. The V gene end was trimmed by 6 bases and the J gene end by 5 bases; junction bases not matched to a gene: 15. The chain's CDR3 is CASTLGLAGVNVGETQYF. For the CDR3, the DNA is TGTGCCAGCACCCTGGGACTAGCGGGAGTTAACGTGGGGGAGACCCAGTACTTC.

The CDR3 bases are TGTGCCTGGAGTGTACGTCTGGGGAGCACTGAAGCTTTCTTT. Its protein product is CAWSVRLGSTEAFF. This chain connects TRBV30 to TRBJ1-1; D not certain. Trimming pared 0 bases from V and 4 bases from J, leaving 12 bases between. This CDR3 has 14 residues. Germline-derived CDR1 and CDR2 are GTSNPN and SVGIG (reference sequence).

The chain carries TRBV11-2 and TRBJ2-1, with D possibly called TRBD1 or TRBD2 (5 bases each). Germline V gene lookup returns CDR1 SGHAT and CDR2 FQNNGV. V was pared by 4 bases and J by 15 bases, with 22 bases between. The CDR3 runs 14 residues. The DNA for the CDR3 is TGTGCCAGCAGCTCCAACTGGGACCCTACAAGGCGGTTCTTC. Residues: CASSSNWDPTRRFF. Variable domain in full (rest from reference TRBV11-2 and TRBJ2-1): EAGVAQSPRYKIIEKRQSVAFWCNPISGHATLYWYQQILGQGPKLLIQFQNNGVVDDSQLPKDRFSAERLKGVDSTLKIQPAKLEDSAVYLCASSSNWDPTRRFFGPGTRLTVL.

V and J are TRBV5-4 and TRBJ2-2; 10 bases are shared with TRBD2. Germline loops: CDR1 SGHNT, CDR2 YYREEE (reference sequence). The length of the CDR3 is 16 residues. The V and J ends lost 4 bases and 1 base, in that order; junction bases with no gene match: 4. CDR3 loop: CASSPGLAENTGELFF. Written as DNA, the CDR3 is TGTGCCAGCAGCCCCGGACTAGCGGAGAACACCGGGGAGCTGTTTTTT.

V and J are TRBV7-8 and TRBJ2-7; weak D call: TRBD2 (6 bases). CDR1 and CDR2 from the germline V gene are SGHVS and FQNEAQ. The CDR3 spans 14 residues. V was trimmed by 1 base and J by 3 bases, leaving 10 bases between them. CDR3 protein: CASSLVTGGYEQYF. The DNA of the CDR3 is TGTGCCAGCAGCTTAGTTACCGGGGGCTACGAGCAGTACTTC.

This clone showed up just a few times. The same CDR3 can be traced to other DNA sequences in this sample. This chain joins TRBV7-2 and TRBJ2-2; perhaps TRBD2 as D (6 bases). Germline CDR1 SGHTA, CDR2 FQGNSA. This CDR3 region has 14 residues. V lost 0 bases, J lost 4 bases, and 6 bases lay in between. CDR3 sequence (DNA): TGTGCCAGCAGCTTAGCGGGAGGCACCGGGGAGCTGTTTTTT. Translating gives CASSLAGGTGELFF.

The chain recombines TRBV4-2 with TRBJ2-3; D perhaps matches TRBD2 (6 bases). This CDR3 contains 20 residues. V shed 1 base and J shed 0 bases, with 23 bases lying between them. Germline lookup yields CDR1 LGHNA and CDR2 YNFKEQ. The CDR3 sequence is CASSQVGSRGGIRSTDTQYF. CDR3 in DNA: TGTGCCAGCAGCCAAGTCGGTAGTAGAGGCGGGATTAGAAGCACAGATACGCAGTATTTT.

The rearrangement joins TRBV6-5 to TRBJ1-1, with D unresolved. V gave up 0 bases and J gave up 1 base, with 6 bases separating them. Germline CDR1 and CDR2: MNHEY and SVGAGI. This CDR3 region has 14 residues. The CDR3, as DNA: TGTGCCAGCAGTTACTCTAACCCGAACACTGAAGCTTTCTTT. Translated, it gives CASSYSNPNTEAFF.

This chain links TRBV5-1 with TRBJ1-5, with 9 bases aligning to TRBD1. With V trimmed by 4 bases and J by 5 bases, 13 bases remained unmatched. The CDR3 runs 17 residues. Germline V gene data show CDR1 as SGHRS and CDR2 as YFSETQ. DNA for the CDR3: TGCGCCAGCAGCCACCAAAGCGGGGGACAGGGTGATCAGCCCCAGCATTTT. This encodes CASSHQSGGQGDQPQHF.

The gene calls are TRBV28 and TRBJ1-1; possible D gene TRBD1, 5 bases. The germline gives CDR1 MDHEN, CDR2 SYDVKM. The CDR3 runs 14 residues. V gave up 7 bases and J gave up 9 bases, with 21 bases separating them. CDR3 region: CASTQGGTPKKAFF. The CDR3 DNA reads TGTGCCAGCACCCAGGGCGGCACCCCGAAGAAAGCTTTCTTT. Using reference TRBV28 and TRBJ1-1 for the parts outside the CDR3, the full variable domain is DVKVTQSSRYLVKRTGEKVFLECVQDMDHENMFWYRQDPGLGLRLIYFSYDVKMKEKGDIPEGYSVSREKKERFSLILESASTNQTSMYLCASTQGGTPKKAFFGQGTRLTVV.

This clone was observed once. The rearrangement links TRBV11-2 to TRBJ2-1; possibly TRBD1 or TRBD2 for D (6 bases each). V was pared by 7 bases and J by 2 bases, with 18 bases between. The CDR3 has 16 residues. Looked up from germline, CDR1 is SGHAT and CDR2 is FQNNGV. Here the CDR3 DNA reads TGTGCCAGCACCCCAAGGGGGGCGTTGACCTACAATGAGCAGTTCTTC. As protein: CASTPRGALTYNEQFF.

The CDR3 DNA reads TGCAGCGTCCTGTGGGGGACGAAAGAGACCCAGTACTTC. This translates into CSVLWGTKETQYF. V usage is TRBV29-1 and J usage is TRBJ2-5, with D possibly being TRBD1 or TRBD2 (5 bases each). V was cut by 6 bases and J by 3 bases, with 14 bases left in between. Germline V gives CDR1 SQVTM, CDR2 ANQGSEA. The CDR3 covers 13 residues.

V and J are TRBV27 and TRBJ1-5; TRBD1 might be the D (5 bases). V lost 3 bases, J lost 6 bases, and 12 bases lay in between. The CDR3 extends over 14 amino acids. In germline, CDR1 is MNHEY, CDR2 SMNVEV (reference sequence). This chain's CDR3 is CASSFAGLGQPQHF. The CDR3 region has the DNA TGTGCCAGCAGTTTTGCAGGGTTGGGTCAGCCCCAGCATTTT.